This entry features one T cell receptor beta chain sequence. Its binding antigen is unknown. An end of the junction differs from the germline gene, which may be a read error. In the germline V gene (reference sequence), CDR1 corresponds to SSHAT and CDR2 to FNYEAQ. The CDR3 contains 15 residues, cysteine and phenylalanine counted. Solely the CDR3 DNA is kept, with 45 bases framed from the first base. The sample originates from a study of OX40 agonist ivuxolimab in advanced cancers. As for the study more broadly: Ivuxolimab was an agonistic, fully human IgG2 monoclonal antibody directed against OX40 (CD134), a costimulatory receptor. Among the 50 to 55 dose-escalation patients, about 19 had hepatocellular carcinoma, roughly 15 melanoma, 9 renal cell carcinoma and 9 head and neck cancer. Partial responses were achieved by three dose-escalation patients, of whom one had hepatocellular carcinoma and two had cutaneous melanoma. In the dose-escalation cohort, approximately 82% of patients were male, and the mean age was around 60 years with a range of 23 to 79. Peripheral TCRbeta sequencing was intended to test whether TCR sequence diversity was altered and clonal T-cell expansion was caused by ivuxolimab. Patients were allowed to have had prior anti-PD-1, anti-PD-L1 or anti-CTLA-4 therapy, and 30% to 40% of the dose-escalation patients had been treated with checkpoint inhibitors. The paper covers the monotherapy dose-escalation part of the phase I ivuxolimab trial, which included N of about 50 patients. Intravenous ivuxolimab was administered to patients every 2 weeks at six dose levels: 0.01, 0.1, 0.3, 1.5, 3 and 10 mg/kg. Broad study findings and their caveats: Low levels of normalized T-cell clonal expansion were also shown by some nonresponding patients. In the 0.1-3.0 mg/kg groups, partial responders had among the lowest normalized peripheral clonal expansion, particularly in CD8+ T cells. After ivuxolimab, more expanded clones were found on average in CD8+ T cells than in CD4+ T cells. The antigen specificity of the peripheral T cells that underwent clonal expansion was not determined. At doses of 0.1 to 3.0 mg/kg, clonal expansion of both CD4+ and CD8+ T cells in blood was seen between baseline and week 6.

To sequence the TCRbeta CDR3 region, genomic DNA was isolated from the sorted cells. The immunoSEQ Assay was used to sequence the TCRbeta CDR3 regions. TCRdb limited this immuneACCESS table to in-frame rearrangements with V and J called. A share of clones is missing; checked studies link under half to unresolved V genes, and the rest is unexplained. The sample yields about 45,000 clones; 88% were counted once. Together, the top ten hold around 1% of the sample. Patients with a history of autoimmune disease or receiving systemic immunosuppression were excluded from the trial. Peripheral blood for TCR sequencing was collected from all dose cohorts at baseline, on cycle 4 day 1, and on cycle 7 day 1. The samples were taken from a phase I, first-in-human, multicenter, open-label dose-escalation trial of ivuxolimab. The trial enrolled adults with locally advanced or metastatic head and neck squamous cell, hepatocellular, melanoma or renal cell carcinoma. Before TCR sequencing, CD4+ and CD8+ T cells were separately sorted from peripheral blood.

The clonotype originates from an adult with an advanced solid tumor such as melanoma, head and neck, liver or kidney cancer. This sequence uses TRBV7-7 and TRBJ2-1, and 9 junctional nucleotides match TRBD1. The sample was CD4+ or CD8+ T cells sorted from blood, taken in a trial of the OX40 agonist ivuxolimab. The DNA is as follows: TGTGCTAGCAGTCCCGGGACAGGGCCCTACAATGAGCAGTTCTTC. This encodes CASSPGTGPYNEQFF.